This section outlines one T cell receptor (beta chain) sequence together with its context. The target of this receptor is not known. The sample holds no much larger clone one base away, and base qualities are not on file. The data derive from a study of T cell responses to AZD1222 COVID-19 vaccine listed by TCRdb under 2021. For the wider study: AZD1222 recipients whose second dose came at about 4 weeks and those whose second dose came at about 12 weeks were combined into one group, since spike-specific TCR depth and breadth did not differ between the two schedules. A total of 233 trial participants underwent TCR sequencing, of whom about 200 had received two doses of AZD1222 and 26 had received two doses of the MenACWY control vaccine. Trial participants were enrolled by age into subgroups of 18-55, 56-69 and 70-plus years, and roughly 160, 29 and 62 TCR-sequenced participants, respectively, were included in these subgroups. The paper's findings and limits, for the study overall: Participants were mostly white British and included more females than males, and it was suggested by the authors that clonal diversity may have been underestimated. In the small 56-69-year group, the increase in depth fell short of significance, most likely because of low power. Conclusions about previously exposed vaccinees were limited because only a handful of AZD1222 recipients were SARS-CoV-2 seropositive at baseline. Nearly half of unique spike-specific TCRs reportedly recognized epitopes outside regions mutated in the B.1.351 and B.1.1.7 variants. Because no samples from the day 14 peak response were available, repertoires could be characterized only after the peak T cell response. Vaccine-associated CD4 TCRs spanned the whole spike protein, with dominant responses in regions 160-218 and 743-854. After two AZD1222 doses, spike-specific TCR breadth and depth were significantly higher than at day 0 and than in MenACWY recipients.

The junction carries 14 bases between V and J, which are trimmed by 4 bases and 4 bases respectively. The CDR3 measures 16 amino acids from cysteine to phenylalanine. The kept DNA is CDR3 alone, 48 bases in frame from the first base. CDR1 and CDR2 were assigned from the germline V gene as MNHEY and SVGAGI. The CDR3 regions of human TCRbeta chains were analyzed by immunosequencing. As for how the authors treated the data: TCRs in the repertoires were compared against a reference library of SARS-CoV-2-specific TCRs that had been generated with the MIRA antigen-specificity platform. Breadth meant the fraction of unique TCRs that were SARS-CoV-2-associated, whereas depth meant the fraction of total T cells that were SARS-CoV-2-associated. Each spike-specific TCR was assigned to its reactive spike region and to a CD4 or CD8 class using the MIRA data. Log10-transformed breadth and depth values were compared by one-way ANOVA with Sidak's multiple comparisons tests. As stored in TCRdb, this immuneACCESS dataset retains in-frame rearrangements with V and J assigned. A fraction of the clones does not appear; measured against another copy, unresolved V genes explain less than half of the discrepancy, and the remainder lacks a known reason. That table is the source of V, J and clone size, and D and trimming were worked out from the DNA. This sample is represented by over 150,000 clones; about nine tenths of them were singletons. Approximately 2.8% of the sample lies in the top ten.

The sample's time point label, in plain terms: baseline before first vaccination. The vaccinee samples were drawn from two UK trials, COV001 and COV002, one of which was a single-blind randomized controlled phase 2/3 trial testing AZD1222 (ChAdOx1 nCoV-19) in healthy adults. Trial participant PBMC samples were collected at day 0 and day 28 after the second dose for TCRbeta chain sequencing. The specimen comprised peripheral blood, sampled on day 0 of AZD1222 vaccination. The sequence joins TRBV6-5 to TRBJ2-6; the D call could be TRBD1 or TRBD2, with each sharing 5 bases. The sequence was collected from an adult in good health. DNA sequence: TGTGCCAGCAGTTCTGTGGCCGGGGCCGGGGCCAACGTCCTGACTTTC. This sequence encodes CASSSVAGAGANVLTF.